These 7 T cell receptor beta chains share one sample of origin, sequenced in a study of blood T cell repertoires in COVID-19 (dated by TCRdb to the early 2020s). Preparation of the library involved the immunoSEQ multiplex PCR assay. Sourced from immuneACCESS, this table was stored by TCRdb with only in-frame sequences that have V and J called. A share of the clones is absent; for the studies checked, an unresolved V gene accounts for under half, and the remainder has no known explanation. The sample table shows more than 250,000 clones, and 70% to 90% are seen once. The ten largest make up less than 2.5% of the sample. The material sequenced was peripheral blood. The receptors were gathered from a woman in her twenties or thirties who had recovered from COVID-19.

J is TRBJ2-2 and V is TRBV6-5; no clear D gene. Between the trimmed V and J ends, which lost 10 bases and 0 bases, there was a span of 15 bases. This CDR3 comprises 15 residues. Germline assignment: CDR1 MNHEY and CDR2 SVGAGI. CDR3 nucleotides: TGTGCCACCCTAACCCACACAGCGAACACCGGGGAGCTGTTTTTT. It specifies CATLTHTANTGELFF.

CDR3 loop: CASSYGANYGYTF. Here the CDR3 DNA reads TGTGCCAGCAGTTACGGGGCGAACTATGGCTACACCTTC. The chain is built from TRBV6-5 and TRBJ1-2, with D maybe TRBD1 (5 bases). The CDR3 covers 13 residues. Germline V CDR1 and CDR2: MNHEY, SVGAGI. Trimming removed 2 bases at V and 2 bases at J, with 6 bases between.

This clone was recorded once. This rearrangement joins TRBV28 to TRBJ2-7; 12 positions agree with TRBD2. The CDR3 is 14 amino acids. The V and J ends lost 8 bases and 4 bases, in that order; junction bases with no gene match: 6. Germline-derived CDR1 and CDR2 are MDHEN and SYDVKM. CDR3 in DNA: TGTGCCAGCCGCGGGACTAGCGGGTCATACGAGCAGTACTTC. This encodes CASRGTSGSYEQYF. Filled out from reference TRBV28 and TRBJ2-7, the complete variable domain reads DVKVTQSSRYLVKRTGEKVFLECVQDMDHENMFWYRQDPGLGLRLIYFSYDVKMKEKGDIPEGYSVSREKKERFSLILESASTNQTSMYLCASRGTSGSYEQYFGPGTRLTVT.

The chain combines TRBV5-6 with TRBJ2-2; 7 nucleotides match TRBD1. Germline V gene sequence: CDR1 SGHDT, CDR2 YYEEEE. The J segment lost 4 bases and the V segment lost 2 bases, leaving 14 bases of the junction unmatched. CDR3 length: 18 residues. The CDR3, as DNA: TGTGCCAGCAGCTTTAGGGGGCCGGGCTTGACGAGCACCGGGGAGCTGTTTTTT. This gives the protein CASSFRGPGLTSTGELFF.

V usage is TRBV28 and J usage is TRBJ2-4; maybe TRBD2 (5 bases). CDR1 and CDR2 from the germline V gene are MDHEN and SYDVKM. This CDR3 spans 13 amino acids. V was trimmed by 4 bases and J by 6 bases, leaving 10 bases between them. The CDR3 sequence is CASSWGSANIQYF. CDR3 nucleotide sequence: TGTGCCAGCAGTTGGGGTAGCGCAAACATTCAGTACTTC.

The V and J genes are TRBV9 and TRBJ2-2, with a possible D match to TRBD2 (5 bases). The germline V gene has CDR1 SGDLS and CDR2 YYNGEE. The V end lost 0 bases, the J end lost 6 bases, and 12 bases lay between the germline ends. The CDR3 has 15 amino acids. CDR3 residues: CASSVGSSGPGELFF. The CDR3 nucleotides read TGTGCCAGCAGCGTAGGTTCCAGCGGCCCCGGGGAGCTGTTTTTT.

The chain has TRBV19 and TRBJ1-1; D remains unclear. With 5 bases removed from V and 1 base from J, the gap between germline ends came to 8 bases. The CDR3 length is 13 residues. The germline V gene encodes CDR1 LNHDA and CDR2 SQIVND (reference sequence). CDR3 sequence (DNA): TGTGCCAGTAGTCAATACTCGAACACTGAAGCTTTCTTT. This gives the protein CASSQYSNTEAFF. Together with reference TRBV19 and TRBJ1-1, the CDR3 gives the full variable domain: DGGITQSPKYLFRKEGQNVTLSCEQNLNHDAMYWYRQDPGQGLRLIYYSQIVNDFQKGDIAEGYSVSREKKESFPLTVTSAQKNPTAFYLCASSQYSNTEAFFGQGTRLTVV.